The 29 T cell receptor beta chains below all came from one sample that was sequenced in a study of CXCR3-negative and CXCR3-positive naive CD8 T cells. Carrying UMI labels, the TRB cDNA libraries were prepared through 5' RACE. TCRdb re-called the 5' RACE reads and shows each CDR3 protein once, DNA omitted. In total, the table holds 35,000 to 40,000 distinct CDR3 sequences. The source material was memory CD8+ T cells from blood. These receptors were collected from a human donor in good health. Some clones in this sample may be carry-over from other donors' samples.

The V and J genes are TRBV23-1 and TRBJ2-3; TCRdb outputs TRBD2, but without DNA this stays unchecked. TRBV23-1 is labeled an ORF, and its function is uncertain. The CDR3 spans 18 residues. The CDR3: CASSQPRAVADRTDTQYF.

The chain carries TRBV5-1 and TRBJ2-1; TCRdb selects TRBD1, and the lack of DNA leaves this call unchecked. The germline V gene has CDR1 SGHRS and CDR2 YFSETQ. The CDR3 extends over 14 amino acids. CDR3 residues: CASSGGTGGNEQFF.

The V gene is TRBV7-9, the J gene TRBJ2-3. Germline assignment: CDR1 SEHNR and CDR2 FQNEAQ (reference sequence). The CDR3 is made up of 15 amino acids. CDR3 sequence reads: CASSSTHLSTDTQYF.

V gene TRBV3-1 combines with J gene TRBJ2-2. Germline V gene data show CDR1 as LGHDT and CDR2 as YNNKEL (reference sequence). This CDR3 is 13 amino acids long. CDR3 residues: CASSQASTGELFF.

The chain links TRBV6-6 to TRBJ2-3; as DNA is missing, the TRBD1 call by TCRdb cannot be tested. The CDR3 covers 21 residues. Germline CDR1 is MNHNY and CDR2 is SVGAGI (reference sequence). This chain's CDR3 is CASSYSSGGGFAVAHTDTQYF.

The V call is TRBV29-1, the J call TRBJ2-5; TCRdb gives TRBD2 as the D gene, but with no DNA this cannot be confirmed. Germline V CDR1 and CDR2: SQVTM, ANQGSEA. The CDR3 spans 15 residues. CDR3 region: CSAAWRSTRGETQYF.

CDR3 loop: CSVPSGGPRELFF. The rearrangement links TRBV29-1 to TRBJ2-2; TCRdb names TRBD2, which stays unverified in the absence of DNA. Germline V gene lookup returns CDR1 SQVTM and CDR2 ANQGSEA. This CDR3 region has 13 residues.

J is TRBJ2-7 and V is TRBV28; TCRdb lists TRBD1, though no DNA is available to test this call. This CDR3 has 14 amino acids. Germline values: CDR1 MDHEN, CDR2 SYDVKM. The CDR3 spells CASSPRPGLHEQYF.

The chain links TRBV28 to TRBJ1-2; without DNA, the TCRdb call of TRBD1 cannot be checked. The germline V gene encodes CDR1 MDHEN and CDR2 SYDVKM. The CDR3 covers 14 residues. The CDR3 here is CASSWPGGRYGYTF.

The chain employs TRBV6-2 or TRBV6-3 and TRBJ1-1. Germline values: CDR1 MNHEY, CDR2 SVGEGT. The CDR3 has 14 amino acids. The CDR3: CASSLSNLATEAFF.

J is TRBJ2-7 and V is TRBV7-9. The CDR3 sequence is 15 residues long. CDR1 and CDR2 from the germline V gene are SEHNR and FQNEAQ (reference sequence). The CDR3 is CASSLMGSSSYEQYF.

This chain uses TRBV5-6 with TRBJ2-7; TCRdb lists TRBD1, though no DNA is available to test this call. The germline CDR1 and CDR2 sequences are SGHDT and YYEEEE. This CDR3 is built from 13 residues. The CDR3 protein is CASSFQGSDEQYF.

V and J are TRBV13 and TRBJ2-3; the D call from TCRdb, TRBD1, cannot be confirmed without DNA. The CDR3 extends over 14 amino acids. Germline assignment: CDR1 PRHDT and CDR2 FYEKMQ (reference sequence). CDR3 amino acids: CASSSGVSTDTQYF.

This clonotype is labeled medium-sized based on frequency. This chain uses TRBV4-2 with TRBJ2-7; the D gene TCRdb calls, TRBD2, cannot be checked with no DNA. CDR3 size: 16 residues. Germline-derived CDR1 and CDR2 are LGHNA and YNFKEQ. The CDR3 sequence: CASSQDELAGVREQYF.

This chain connects TRBV20-1 to TRBJ2-7; TCRdb's D gene call, TRBD2, goes unchecked for lack of DNA. CDR3 length: 12 residues. Germline-derived CDR1 and CDR2 are DFQATT and SNEGSKA (reference sequence). CDR3 loop: CSALAGGYEQYF.

The chain links TRBV6-1 to TRBJ2-7; TCRdb picks TRBD1, but there is no DNA to check that call. The CDR3 totals 15 residues. Germline CDR1 and CDR2: MNHNS and SASEGT. The CDR3 sequence: CDSSPTGTGSYEQYF.

J is TRBJ2-1 and V is TRBV7-2; TCRdb returns TRBD2, unconfirmable since there is no DNA. The CDR3 is 17 amino acids. Germline values: CDR1 SGHTA, CDR2 FQGNSA. The CDR3: CASSFSTSGGDYNEQFF. Full variable domain (missing parts from reference TRBV7-2 and TRBJ2-1): GAGVSQSPSNKVTEKGKDVELRCDPISGHTALYWYRQSLGQGLEFLIYFQGNSAPDKSGLPSDRFSAERTGGSVSTLTIQRTQQEDSAVYLCASSFSTSGGDYNEQFFGPGTRLTVL.

The chain couples TRBV25-1 to TRBJ2-2; TCRdb selects TRBD1, and the lack of DNA leaves this call unchecked. The CDR3 is 16 amino acids. The V gene's germline CDR1 is MGHDK and CDR2 SYGVNS. CDR3 loop: CASSDRQGPNTGELFF.

This rearrangement joins TRBV9 to TRBJ1-1; no DNA is available, so the TRBD1 call from TCRdb remains unchecked. Germline CDR1 reads SGDLS; CDR2 reads YYNGEE. CDR3 length equals 13 residues. This CDR3 is CATRTGPNTEAFF.

The chain recombines TRBV10-3 with TRBJ2-5; the D call from TCRdb, TRBD1, cannot be confirmed without DNA. This CDR3 comprises 14 residues. Looked up from germline, CDR1 is ENHRY and CDR2 is SYGVKD. CDR3 sequence: CAIMNDRGPETQYF.

The gene calls are TRBV6-5 and TRBJ2-3. Germline V lookup: CDR1 MNHEY, CDR2 SVGAGI. The length of the CDR3 is 13 residues. The CDR3 here is CASSYISADTQYF.

V and J are TRBV28 and TRBJ2-1; TCRdb's D call of TRBD2 is untestable without DNA. Germline V gives CDR1 MDHEN, CDR2 SYDVKM. The CDR3 is made up of 18 amino acids. The CDR3 sequence: CASSPLEGRGGFYNEQFF.

The V and J genes are TRBV6-5 and TRBJ2-2. CDR3 length: 12 residues. CDR1 is MNHEY and CDR2 is SVGAGI in the germline V gene. CDR3: CASSYSTGELFF.

This chain links TRBV10-3 with TRBJ2-2. Germline loops: CDR1 ENHRY, CDR2 SYGVKD. CDR3 size: 14 residues. The chain's CDR3 is CAISEFKNTGELFF.

V and J are TRBV12-3 or TRBV12-4 and TRBJ2-7. CDR3 length equals 11 residues. This chain's CDR3 is CASSFAGEQYF.

This chain joins TRBV12-3 or TRBV12-4 and TRBJ2-1. This CDR3 has 15 residues. CDR3 sequence reads: CASRFQSSSYNEQFF.

CDR3 amino acids: CASSQGAGANVLTF. V and J are TRBV4-2 and TRBJ2-6; absent DNA, TCRdb's TRBD1 call cannot be checked. Germline V gives CDR1 LGHNA, CDR2 YNFKEQ. The length of the CDR3 is 14 residues.

V usage is TRBV12-3 or TRBV12-4 and J usage is TRBJ2-1; TCRdb gives TRBD1 as the D gene, but with no DNA this cannot be confirmed. CDR3 size: 14 residues. CDR3 residues: CASSLAPGEHEQFF.

The rearrangement uses TRBV9 and TRBJ2-3; checking the TCRdb D call of TRBD1 is not possible without DNA. The CDR3 extends over 17 amino acids. The germline gives CDR1 SGDLS, CDR2 YYNGEE. CDR3: CASSASGGYGGTDTQYF.